What follows describes a single T cell receptor beta chain. Its target is unknown. The sample originates from a study of shared clonotypes between healthy human individuals. Study-wide context: Each donor's CD8 memory used one plate, CD8 naive two, each CD4 subset three. Overall study results and limits: The represented genetic and exposure-history diversity was limited by the small number of donors. The study found lower generation probabilities in non-shared clonotypes than in those shared by all four donors.

Sorted-subset replicate PCR reactions were performed with 150 to 200 ng DNA, corresponding to tens of thousands of T cell genomes. The protocol was immunoSEQ multiplex PCR, while the TCRdb copy is restricted to in-frame clones and leaves out a portion. The sample has about 1.9 million clones, 93% seen once. V lost 3 bases and J 5 bases, leaving 16 bases between the germline ends. Germline values: CDR1 LGHNA, CDR2 YSLEER. This CDR3 has 15 residues. Naive CD8 isolation took CD45RO-negative cells positively selected for CCR7 and excluded terminally differentiated effector memory CD45RA+ cells. The genes are TRBV4-3 and TRBJ2-5, with a weak D call TRBD2 (6 bases). This sequence was found in a man younger than 35 in good health. Some clones in this sample may be carry-over from other donors' samples. Sequenced input: naive CD8+ T cells from PBMCs. The CDR3 DNA sequence: TGCGCCAGCAGCCAGTCGGGGGTCTATGGGGAGACCCAGTACTTC. The encoded protein is CASSQSGVYGETQYF.